This TCR beta chain was recovered during a study of T cell repertoires in cytomegalovirus infection. TCRdb passed the reads through MiXCR, listing each CDR3 protein once. The data contain just under 500,000 distinct CDR3 sequences, roughly a third of them seen just once; the ten biggest clones take up 17%. Points on this clonotype: The antigen is undetermined.

Germline CDR1 is LGHDT and CDR2 is YNNKEL (reference sequence). This CDR3 region has 14 residues. Trimming left V 4 bases short and J 8 bases short, with 17 bases between. The TCR originated in a human donor in good health (CMV status not recorded). Some clones in this sample may be carry-over from other donors' samples. This chain uses TRBV3-1 with TRBJ1-2; no firm D call. This sample comprised cultured PBMCs, obtained from culture after CMV antigen stimulation. The CDR3 region is CASSPSLQGMGYTF. Here the CDR3 DNA reads TGTGCCAGCAGCCCATCCCTCCAAGGAATGGGCTACACCTTC.